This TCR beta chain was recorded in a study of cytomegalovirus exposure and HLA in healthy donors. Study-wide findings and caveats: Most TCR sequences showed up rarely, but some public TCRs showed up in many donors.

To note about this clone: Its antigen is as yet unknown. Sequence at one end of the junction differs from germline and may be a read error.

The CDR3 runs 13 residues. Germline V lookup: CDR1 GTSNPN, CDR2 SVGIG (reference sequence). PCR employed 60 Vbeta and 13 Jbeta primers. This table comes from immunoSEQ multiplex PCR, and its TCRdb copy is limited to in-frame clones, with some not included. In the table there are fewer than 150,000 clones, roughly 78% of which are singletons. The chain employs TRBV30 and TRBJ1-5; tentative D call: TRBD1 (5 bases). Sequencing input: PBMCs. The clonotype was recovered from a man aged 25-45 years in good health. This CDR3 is CARSRGERQPQHF. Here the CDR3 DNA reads TGTGCCCGGAGTCGGGGGGAACGGCAGCCCCAGCATTTT.